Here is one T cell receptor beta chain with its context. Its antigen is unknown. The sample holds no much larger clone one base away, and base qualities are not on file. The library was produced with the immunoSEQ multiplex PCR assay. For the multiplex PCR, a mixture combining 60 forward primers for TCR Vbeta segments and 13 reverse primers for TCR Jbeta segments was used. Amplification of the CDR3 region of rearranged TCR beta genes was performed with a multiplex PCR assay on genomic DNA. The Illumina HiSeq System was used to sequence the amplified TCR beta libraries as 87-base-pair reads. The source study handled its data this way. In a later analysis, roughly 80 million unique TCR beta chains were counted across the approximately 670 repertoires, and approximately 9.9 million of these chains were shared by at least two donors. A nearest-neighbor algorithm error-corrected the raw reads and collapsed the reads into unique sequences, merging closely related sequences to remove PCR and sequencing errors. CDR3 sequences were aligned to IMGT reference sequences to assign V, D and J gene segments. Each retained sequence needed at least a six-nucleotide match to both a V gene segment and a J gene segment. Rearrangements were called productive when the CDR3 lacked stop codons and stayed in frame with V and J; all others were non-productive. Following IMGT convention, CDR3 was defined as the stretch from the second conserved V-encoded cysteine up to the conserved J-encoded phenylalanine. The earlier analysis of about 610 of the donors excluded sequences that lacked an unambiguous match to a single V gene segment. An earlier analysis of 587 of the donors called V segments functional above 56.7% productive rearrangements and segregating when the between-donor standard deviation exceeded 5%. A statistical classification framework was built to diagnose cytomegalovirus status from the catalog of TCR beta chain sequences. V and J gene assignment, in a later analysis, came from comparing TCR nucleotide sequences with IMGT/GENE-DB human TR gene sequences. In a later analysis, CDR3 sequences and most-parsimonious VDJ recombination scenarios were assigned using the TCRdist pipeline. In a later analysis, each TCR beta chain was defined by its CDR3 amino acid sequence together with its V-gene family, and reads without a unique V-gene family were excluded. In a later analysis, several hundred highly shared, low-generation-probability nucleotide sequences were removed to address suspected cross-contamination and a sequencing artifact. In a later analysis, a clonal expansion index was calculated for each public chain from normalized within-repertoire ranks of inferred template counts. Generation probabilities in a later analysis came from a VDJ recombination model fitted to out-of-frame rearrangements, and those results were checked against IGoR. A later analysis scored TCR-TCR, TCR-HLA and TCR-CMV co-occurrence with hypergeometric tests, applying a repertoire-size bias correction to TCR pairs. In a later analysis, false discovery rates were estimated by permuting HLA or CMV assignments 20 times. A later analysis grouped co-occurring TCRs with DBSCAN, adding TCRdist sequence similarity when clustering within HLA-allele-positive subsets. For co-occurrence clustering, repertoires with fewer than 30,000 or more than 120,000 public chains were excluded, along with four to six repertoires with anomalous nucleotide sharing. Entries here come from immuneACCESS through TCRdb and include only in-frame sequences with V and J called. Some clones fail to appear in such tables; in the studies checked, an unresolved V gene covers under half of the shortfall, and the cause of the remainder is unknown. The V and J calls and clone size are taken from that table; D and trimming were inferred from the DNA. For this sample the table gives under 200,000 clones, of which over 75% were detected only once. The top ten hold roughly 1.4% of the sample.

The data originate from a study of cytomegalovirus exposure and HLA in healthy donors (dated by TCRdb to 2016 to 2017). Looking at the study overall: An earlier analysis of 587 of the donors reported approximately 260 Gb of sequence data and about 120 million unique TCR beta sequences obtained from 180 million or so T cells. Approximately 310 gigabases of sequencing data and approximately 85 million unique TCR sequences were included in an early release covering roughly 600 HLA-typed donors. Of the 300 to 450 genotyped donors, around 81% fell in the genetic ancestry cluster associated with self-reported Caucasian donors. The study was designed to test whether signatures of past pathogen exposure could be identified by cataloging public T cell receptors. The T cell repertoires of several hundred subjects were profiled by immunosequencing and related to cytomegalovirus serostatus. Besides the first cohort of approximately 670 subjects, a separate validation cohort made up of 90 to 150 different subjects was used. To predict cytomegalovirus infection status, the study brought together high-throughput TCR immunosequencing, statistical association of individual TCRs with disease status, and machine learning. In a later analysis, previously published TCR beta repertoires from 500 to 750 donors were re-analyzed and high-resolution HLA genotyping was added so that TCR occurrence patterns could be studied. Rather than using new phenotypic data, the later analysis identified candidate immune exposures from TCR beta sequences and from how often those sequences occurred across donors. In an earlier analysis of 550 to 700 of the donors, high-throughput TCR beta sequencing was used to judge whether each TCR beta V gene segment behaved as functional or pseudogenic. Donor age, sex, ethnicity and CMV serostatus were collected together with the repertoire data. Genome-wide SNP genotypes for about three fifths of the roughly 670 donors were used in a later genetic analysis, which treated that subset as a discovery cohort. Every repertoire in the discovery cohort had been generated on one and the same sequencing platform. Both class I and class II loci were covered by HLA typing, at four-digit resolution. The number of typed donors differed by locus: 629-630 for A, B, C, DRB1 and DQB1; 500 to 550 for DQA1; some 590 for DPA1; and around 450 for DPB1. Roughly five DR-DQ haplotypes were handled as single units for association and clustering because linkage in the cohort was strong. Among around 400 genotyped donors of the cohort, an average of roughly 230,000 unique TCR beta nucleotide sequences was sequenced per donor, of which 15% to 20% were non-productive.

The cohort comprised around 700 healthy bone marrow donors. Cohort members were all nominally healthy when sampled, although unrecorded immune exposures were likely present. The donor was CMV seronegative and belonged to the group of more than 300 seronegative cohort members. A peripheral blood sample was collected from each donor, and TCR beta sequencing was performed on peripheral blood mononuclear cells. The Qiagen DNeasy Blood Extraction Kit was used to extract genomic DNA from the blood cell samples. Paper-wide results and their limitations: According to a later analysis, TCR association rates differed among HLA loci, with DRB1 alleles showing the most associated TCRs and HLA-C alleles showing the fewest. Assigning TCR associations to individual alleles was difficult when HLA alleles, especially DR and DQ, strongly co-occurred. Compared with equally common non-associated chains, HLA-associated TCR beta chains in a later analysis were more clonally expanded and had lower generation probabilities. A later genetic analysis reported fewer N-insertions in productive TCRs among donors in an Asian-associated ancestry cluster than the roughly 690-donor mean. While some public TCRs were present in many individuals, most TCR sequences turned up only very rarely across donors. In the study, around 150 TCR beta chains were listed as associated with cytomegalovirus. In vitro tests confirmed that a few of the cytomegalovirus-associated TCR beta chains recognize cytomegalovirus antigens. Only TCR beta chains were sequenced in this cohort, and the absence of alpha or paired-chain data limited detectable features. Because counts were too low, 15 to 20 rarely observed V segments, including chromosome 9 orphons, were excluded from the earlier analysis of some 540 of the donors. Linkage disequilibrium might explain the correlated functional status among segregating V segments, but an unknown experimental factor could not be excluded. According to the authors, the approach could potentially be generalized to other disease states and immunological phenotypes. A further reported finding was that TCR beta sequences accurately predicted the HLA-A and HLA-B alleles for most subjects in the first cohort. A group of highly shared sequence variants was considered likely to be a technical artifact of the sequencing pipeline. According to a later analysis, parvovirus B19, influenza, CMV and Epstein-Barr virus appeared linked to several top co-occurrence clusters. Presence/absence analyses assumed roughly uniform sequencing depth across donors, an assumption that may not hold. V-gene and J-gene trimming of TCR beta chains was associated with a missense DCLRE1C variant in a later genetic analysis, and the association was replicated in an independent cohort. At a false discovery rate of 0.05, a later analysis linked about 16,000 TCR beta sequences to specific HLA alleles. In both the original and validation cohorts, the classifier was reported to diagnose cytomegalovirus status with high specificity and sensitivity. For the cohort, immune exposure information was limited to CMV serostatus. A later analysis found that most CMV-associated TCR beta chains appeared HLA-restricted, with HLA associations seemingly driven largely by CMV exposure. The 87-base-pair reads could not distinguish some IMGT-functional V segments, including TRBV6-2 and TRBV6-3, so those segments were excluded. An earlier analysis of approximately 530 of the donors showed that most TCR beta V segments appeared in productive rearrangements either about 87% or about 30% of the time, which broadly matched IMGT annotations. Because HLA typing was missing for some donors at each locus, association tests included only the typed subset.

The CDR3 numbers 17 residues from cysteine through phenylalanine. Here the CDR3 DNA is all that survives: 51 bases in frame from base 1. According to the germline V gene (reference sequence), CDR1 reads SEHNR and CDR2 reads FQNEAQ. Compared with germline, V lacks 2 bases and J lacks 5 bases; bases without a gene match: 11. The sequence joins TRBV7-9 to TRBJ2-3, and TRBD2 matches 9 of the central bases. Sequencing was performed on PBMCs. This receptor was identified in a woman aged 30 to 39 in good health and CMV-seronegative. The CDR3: CASSLMGGGAWKDTQYF. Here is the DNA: TGTGCCAGCAGCTTAATGGGCGGGGGGGCCTGGAAAGATACGCAGTATTTT.